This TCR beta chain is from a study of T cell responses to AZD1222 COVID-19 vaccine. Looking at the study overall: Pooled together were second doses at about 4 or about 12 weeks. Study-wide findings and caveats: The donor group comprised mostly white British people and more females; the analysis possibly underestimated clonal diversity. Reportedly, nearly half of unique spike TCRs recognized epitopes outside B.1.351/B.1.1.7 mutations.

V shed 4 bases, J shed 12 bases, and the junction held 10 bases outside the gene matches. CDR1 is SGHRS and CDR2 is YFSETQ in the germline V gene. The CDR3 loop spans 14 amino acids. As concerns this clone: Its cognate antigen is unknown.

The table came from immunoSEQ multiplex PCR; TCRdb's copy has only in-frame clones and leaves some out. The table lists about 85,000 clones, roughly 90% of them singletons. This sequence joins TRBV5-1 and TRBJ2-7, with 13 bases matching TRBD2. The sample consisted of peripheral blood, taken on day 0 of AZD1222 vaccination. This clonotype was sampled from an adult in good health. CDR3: CASSPGLAGAEWYF. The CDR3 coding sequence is TGCGCCAGCAGCCCCGGACTAGCGGGAGCCGAGTGGTACTTC.